The 3 T cell receptor beta chains given below trace back to one sample, sequenced in a study of blood T cell repertoires in COVID-19. Assay used: immunoSEQ multiplex PCR; TCRdb lists only in-frame clones, some missing. The sample includes 50,000 to 85,000 clones, approximately 79% of them seen just once. The sample taken for sequencing was peripheral blood. The receptors originated from a man in his 60s with acute or convalescent COVID-19.

The gene calls are TRBV5-6 and TRBJ1-4, with D unclear. The CDR3 length is 14 residues. Germline V gene lookup returns CDR1 SGHDT and CDR2 YYEEEE. V dropped 5 bases and J dropped 5 bases, with 13 bases sitting between them. CDR3 sequence: CASRPIGNNEKLFF. CDR3 DNA sequence: TGTGCCAGCAGACCCATCGGGAACAATGAAAAACTGTTTTTT.

A few counts support this clone. This sequence joins TRBV10-3 and TRBJ1-1; 9 bases line up with TRBD1. CDR3 length: 13 amino acids. V lost 10 bases and J lost 7; bases outside the gene matches: 10. Germline lookup yields CDR1 ENHRY and CDR2 SYGVKD. For the CDR3, the DNA is TGTGCCACCAGGGACAGGGAGCCTGGTGAAGCTTTCTTT. This encodes CATRDREPGEAFF.

This chain uses TRBV6-2 or TRBV6-3 with TRBJ2-7; 8 bases match TRBD1. This CDR3 is built from 14 residues. The junction had 5 bases not matched to a gene; V was cut back by 5 bases and J by 2 bases. Germline CDR1 reads MNHEY; CDR2 reads SVGEGT. The DNA of the CDR3 is TGTGCCAGCAGTACAGGACAGGGAACCTACGAGCAGTACTTC. It encodes CASSTGQGTYEQYF.